The 32 T cell receptor beta chains presented below share a single source sample, sequenced in a study of T-cell reconstitution after alpha-beta-depleted transplantation in children. Preparing the TCRbeta library involved the use of unique molecular identifiers. MiXCR, run by TCRdb on the PCR reads, gives a single entry per CDR3 protein. The sample yields some 500,000 distinct CDR3 sequences, 15% to 20% seen once. This material consisted of PBMCs from the stem cell graft donor, taken from the stem cell graft. The receptors come from a human donor who donated a stem cell graft to a child with acute lymphoblastic leukemia.

CDR3: CASSGMVSYEQYF. CDR3 sequence (DNA): TGCGCCAGCAGCGGGATGGTCTCCTACGAGCAGTACTTC. This chain joins TRBV5-1 and TRBJ2-7, with no clear D. The CDR3 length is 13 residues. CDR1 and CDR2 from the germline V gene are SGHRS and YFSETQ. The V end was cut by 4 bases, the J end by 0 bases, with 8 bases between.

Here the CDR3 DNA reads TGTGCCAGCAGTTTCCCCGGGATGGGGCAGTATTTT. Its protein is CASSFPGMGQYF. The chain employs TRBV12-3 or TRBV12-4 and TRBJ2-3; possible D gene TRBD2, 5 bases. The V gene lost 3 bases and the J gene lost 11 bases, with 12 bases spanning the gap. This CDR3 has 12 amino acids.

The chain is built from TRBV20-1 and TRBJ1-2; D unresolved. This CDR3 spans 15 amino acids. The ends were cut back, 2 bases at V and 3 bases at J, with 16 bases in the middle. Germline assignment: CDR1 DFQATT and CDR2 SNEGSKA (reference sequence). CDR3 DNA: TGCAGTGCTAGAAACTTTGAACTTTCGGACTATGGCTACACCTTC. Protein sequence: CSARNFELSDYGYTF.

V and J are TRBV6-1 and TRBJ1-5; 8 bases align to TRBD1. Germline assignment: CDR1 MNHNS and CDR2 SASEGT. The V segment lost 5 bases and the J segment 1 base; nucleotides outside the gene matches: 10. There are 17 residues in the CDR3. The CDR3: CASSRTPRGQSNQPQHF. The CDR3 DNA sequence: TGTGCCAGCAGTAGAACCCCCAGGGGGCAAAGCAATCAGCCCCAGCATTTT.

This sequence joins TRBV9 and TRBJ2-3, with 7 bases aligning to TRBD2. Germline V gives CDR1 SGDLS, CDR2 YYNGEE. The CDR3 loop spans 15 amino acids. V shed 0 bases, J shed 0 bases, and the junction held 1 base outside the gene matches. The CDR3 reads CASSVDSGSTDTQYF. CDR3 coding DNA: TGTGCCAGCAGCGTAGATAGCGGGAGCACAGATACGCAGTATTTT.

V and J are TRBV20-1 and TRBJ2-7; 10 bases line up with TRBD2. Germline CDR1 is DFQATT and CDR2 is SNEGSKA (reference sequence). The CDR3 length is 14 residues. Trimming removed 6 bases from V and 6 bases from J; junction bases left unmatched: 11. CDR3 coding DNA: TGCAGTGCCATCTCTAGCGGGAGTAAGTCCGAGCAGTACTTC. Protein product: CSAISSGSKSEQYF.

The chain recombines TRBV13 with TRBJ1-3; D not certain. Germline CDR1 and CDR2: PRHDT and FYEKMQ (reference sequence). Trimming removed 4 bases from V and 5 bases from J, with 6 bases in between. This CDR3 spans 12 amino acids. The CDR3 loop is CASSSRRNTIYF. CDR3 bases: TGTGCCAGCAGCTCACGGAGAAACACCATATATTTT.

The chain has TRBV6-1 and TRBJ2-5; 10 nucleotides match TRBD2. CDR3 length: 16 amino acids. From germline, CDR1 is MNHNS and CDR2 SASEGT. The trim removed 7 bases at V and 4 bases at J, leaving 12 bases unmatched. The DNA of the CDR3 is TGTGCCAGCACCAGAATGAGGCCTAGCGGGAGAGAGACCCAGTACTTC. It is translated as CASTRMRPSGRETQYF.

The chain recombines TRBV5-8 with TRBJ1-6; D is unclear. Germline CDR1 is SGHTS and CDR2 is YDEGEE. The CDR3 runs to 12 residues. V gave up 1 base and J gave up 8 bases, with 4 bases separating them. The CDR3: CASSLQYSPLHF. Here the CDR3 DNA reads TGTGCCAGCAGCTTGCAGTATTCACCCCTCCACTTT. Supplemented by reference TRBV5-8 and TRBJ1-6, the full variable domain reads EAGVTQSPTHLIKTRGQQATLRCSPISGHTSVYWYQQALGLGLQFLLWYDEGEERNRGNFPPRFSGRQFPNYSSELNVNALELEDSALYLCASSLQYSPLHFGNGTRLTVT.

This clonotype occurred a few times. This sequence joins TRBV12-5 and TRBJ2-1; TRBD1 matches 9 bases. CDR1 LGHNT and CDR2 FRNRAP come from the germline V gene. This CDR3 spans 15 amino acids. V shed 5 bases and J 0 bases; nucleotides not matched to a gene: 2. The CDR3 spells CASGPGQGSYNEQFF. The DNA for the CDR3 is TGTGCTAGTGGTCCGGGACAGGGCTCCTACAATGAGCAGTTCTTC.

The chain couples TRBV12-2 to TRBJ1-3. TRBV12-2 is noted as a pseudogene. The CDR3 runs to 21 residues. CDR3 sequence reads: CASRLRVLGRGPESSGNTIYF. The DNA of the CDR3 is TGTGCAAGTCGCTTACGAGTCCTGGGGAGGGGCCCTGAATCCTCTGGAAACACCATATATTTT.

This clonotype turned up a few times. The rearrangement links TRBV7-8 to TRBJ2-1; a possible D gene is TRBD1 (6 bases). Germline V gene data show CDR1 as SGHVS and CDR2 as FQNEAQ. This CDR3 has 15 amino acids. Trimming removed 4 bases from V and 0 bases from J, with 10 bases in between. The CDR3 sequence: CASSYRDLSYNEQFF. The DNA for the CDR3 is TGTGCCAGCAGCTACAGGGACCTCTCCTACAATGAGCAGTTCTTC.

The chain recombines TRBV5-1 with TRBJ2-3; perhaps TRBD1 as D (6 bases). V was trimmed by 0 bases and J by 4 bases, leaving 12 bases between them. This CDR3 region has 15 residues. Germline values: CDR1 SGHRS, CDR2 YFSETQ. CDR3 protein: CASSLGGGGSDTQYF. The CDR3 coding sequence is TGCGCCAGCAGCTTGGGTGGGGGCGGCTCAGATACGCAGTATTTT.

The V and J genes are TRBV12-3 or TRBV12-4 and TRBJ2-7; 11 positions match TRBD2. The CDR3 is 15 amino acids. V lost 5 bases and J lost 2; bases outside the gene matches: 5. CDR3 nucleotides: TGTGCCAGCAGTCGGGGGACTAGCGGACCCTACGAGCAGTACTTC. This gives the protein CASSRGTSGPYEQYF.

This clonotype was counted a few times. The V gene is TRBV12-3 or TRBV12-4, the J gene TRBJ2-7, with D hard to call. Deletions cut 5 bases from V and 3 bases from J, with 11 bases between. The CDR3 extends over 13 amino acids. The CDR3 here is CASSLVGVYEQYF. CDR3 nucleotides: TGTGCCAGCAGTCTCGTCGGCGTCTACGAGCAGTACTTC.

The V and J genes are TRBV6-2 or TRBV6-3 and TRBJ2-3; the D is unclear. The germline gives CDR1 MNHEY, CDR2 SVGEGT. The germline V and J ends were trimmed by 2 bases and 4 bases, with 16 bases remaining between them. This CDR3 has 16 amino acids. The CDR3 nucleotides read TGTGCCAGCAGTTACGAAGGGTCAATCCAATCAGATACGCAGTATTTT. Its protein product is CASSYEGSIQSDTQYF.

This clonotype was counted a few times. The chain combines TRBV9 with TRBJ1-5; D may be TRBD1 (6 bases). This CDR3 comprises 14 residues. Germline V gene data show CDR1 as SGDLS and CDR2 as YYNGEE. V lost 0 bases, J lost 2 bases, and 6 bases lay in between. The CDR3: CASSVEGGNQPQHF. The CDR3 nucleotides are TGTGCCAGCAGCGTAGAGGGGGGCAATCAGCCCCAGCATTTT.

This clonotype was recorded a few times. The chain joins TRBV20-1 to TRBJ2-3; TRBD2 might be the D (6 bases). The germline V gene has CDR1 DFQATT and CDR2 SNEGSKA (reference sequence). The CDR3 runs to 13 residues. Trimming removed 5 bases from V and 2 bases from J, with 11 bases in between. This CDR3 is CSAPGLLTDTQYF. CDR3 bases: TGCAGTGCTCCGGGACTTCTCACAGATACGCAGTATTTT.

V and J are TRBV7-9 and TRBJ2-1; 9 bases are a match to TRBD1. The CDR3 totals 15 residues. From germline, CDR1 is SEHNR and CDR2 FQNEAQ (reference sequence). Trimming at V came to 5 bases and at J to 5 bases, leaving 7 bases not matched to a gene. DNA for the CDR3: TGTGCCAGCAGCCCTCGGACAGGGGAAAACAATGAGCAGTTCTTC. As protein: CASSPRTGENNEQFF.

Remarks on this clonotype: Compared with germline, one end of the junction differs, possibly owing to a read error. The rearrangement links TRBV6-5 to TRBJ2-1; possibly TRBD2 for D (5 bases). The CDR3 contains 11 residues. Looked up from germline, CDR1 is MNHEY and CDR2 is SVGAGI. CDR3 loop: CATRTPSSDIF. The CDR3 coding sequence is TGTGCCACCAGGACTCCAAGCAGTGACATCTTC.

Only a few counts were recorded for this clonotype. This chain connects TRBV18 to TRBJ1-6; TRBD1 matches 7 bases. The CDR3 length is 15 residues. The junction had 7 bases not matched to a gene; V was cut back by 0 bases and J by 11 bases. Germline V gene lookup returns CDR1 KGHSH and CDR2 LQKENI. This CDR3 is CASSPPQGGRTPLHF. CDR3 in DNA: TGTGCCAGCTCACCACCGCAGGGGGGGCGAACACCCCTCCACTTT.

The rearrangement uses TRBV5-6 and TRBJ2-4; D tentatively reads TRBD1 or TRBD2 (5 bases each). The CDR3 totals 14 residues. Trimming removed 1 base from V and 8 bases from J, with 13 bases in between. The V gene's germline CDR1 is SGHDT and CDR2 YYEEEE. The CDR3 coding sequence is TGTGCCAGCAGCTTGCGAGGGGCTGGGGACATTCAGTACTTC. It specifies CASSLRGAGDIQYF.

This clonotype has more than one count but fewer than ten. The V call is TRBV20-1, the J call TRBJ2-1; 7 bases are a match to TRBD2. The CDR3 covers 14 residues. Germline CDR1 DFQATT, CDR2 SNEGSKA (reference sequence). V trimming: 3 bases; J trimming: 7 bases; junction bases outside the gene matches: 9. CDR3 sequence reads: CSARRQVGGNEQFF. In DNA form, the CDR3 reads TGCAGTGCTAGGCGTCAGGTCGGGGGGAATGAGCAGTTCTTC.

Comment on this clonotype: A read error may be the cause here, since a much bigger clone is one base away. The chain employs TRBV5-1 and TRBJ2-1; 8 positions agree with TRBD2. CDR1 and CDR2 (germline): SGHRS, YFSETQ. The CDR3 sequence is 14 residues long. CDR3 region: CPQRGGRLYTEQFF. CDR3 sequence (DNA): TGCCCCCAGAGAGGCGGGAGGCTCTACACTGAGCAGTTCTTC.

This chain links TRBV29-1 with TRBJ2-1; tentatively, D is TRBD2 (6 bases). The ends were cut back, 4 bases at V and 7 bases at J, with 17 bases in the middle. The germline V gene has CDR1 SQVTM and CDR2 ANQGSEA. The CDR3 runs to 14 residues. This CDR3 is CSVVGILAKNEQFF. The CDR3 coding sequence is TGCAGCGTTGTGGGAATACTAGCAAAAAATGAGCAGTTCTTC.

This clonotype was counted a few times. The chain uses TRBV29-1 and TRBJ1-3, with no clear D. V was clipped by 3 bases and J by 0 bases, with 6 bases between them. The CDR3 totals 13 residues. Germline values: CDR1 SQVTM, CDR2 ANQGSEA. CDR3 coding DNA: TGCAGCGTTGAGGCGGACTCTGGAAACACCATATATTTT. This sequence encodes CSVEADSGNTIYF.

This clonotype has a handful of counts. The chain links TRBV10-3 to TRBJ2-3, with D possibly being TRBD1 (6 bases). The CDR3 has 13 residues. The germline V and J ends were trimmed by 10 bases and 5 bases, with 16 bases remaining between them. Germline V gene lookup returns CDR1 ENHRY and CDR2 SYGVKD. The CDR3, as DNA: TGTGCCAGCAAGGGGGAATACGGAGATACGCAGTATTTT. This codes for CASKGEYGDTQYF.

V gene TRBV20-1 combines with J gene TRBJ2-3, with 13 positions matching TRBD2. This CDR3 comprises 18 residues. The V segment lost 0 bases and the J segment 2 bases; nucleotides outside the gene matches: 8. The germline V gene has CDR1 DFQATT and CDR2 SNEGSKA (reference sequence). The CDR3 coding sequence is TGCAGTGCTAGAGATCGGACTAGCGGGAGAGAATACACAGATACGCAGTATTTT. It specifies CSARDRTSGREYTDTQYF.

The sample holds one count of this clonotype. The genes are TRBV27 and TRBJ2-1; D is perhaps TRBD1 (6 bases). The CDR3 consists of 15 residues. In germline, CDR1 is MNHEY, CDR2 SMNVEV (reference sequence). V was trimmed by 8 bases and J by 4 bases, leaving 18 bases between them. CDR3 in amino acids: CASSKPGQYYNEQFF. CDR3 DNA sequence: TGTGCCAGCTCTAAACCAGGACAGTATTACAATGAGCAGTTCTTC.

The chain links TRBV9 to TRBJ1-5; 8 positions agree with TRBD1. This CDR3 region has 14 residues. Germline V gene lookup returns CDR1 SGDLS and CDR2 YYNGEE. J lost 6 bases, V lost 3 bases, and 5 bases had no gene match. The CDR3 DNA reads as TGTGCCAGCAGCGAGGGACAGGTGAGTCAGCCCCAGCATTTT. Translating it yields CASSEGQVSQPQHF.

CDR3 coding DNA: TGTGCCAGCAGTGATCCAAGGACTAGCGGGAGGTCCAAAAACATTCAGTACTTC. Its protein is CASSDPRTSGRSKNIQYF. The chain has TRBV25-1 and TRBJ2-4; 14 bases match TRBD2. The CDR3 is 18 amino acids. The V and J ends lost 3 bases and 2 bases, in that order; junction bases with no gene match: 6. Germline CDR1 reads MGHDK; CDR2 reads SYGVNS.

About this clonotype itself: Its ends do not fully match the called genes, so a read error is possible. The chain carries TRBV12-3 or TRBV12-4 and TRBJ1-2; no clear D gene. The CDR3 loop spans 11 amino acids. CDR3 in amino acids: CARSGIDGYTF. The CDR3 nucleotides are TGTGCCCGCAGTGGCATTGATGGCTACACCTTC.